Listed below are T cell receptor beta chains from one sample, sequenced in a study of OX40 agonist ivuxolimab in advanced cancers. Profiled with immunoSEQ multiplex PCR; TCRdb holds only in-frame clones, not every one. The table includes fewer than 70,000 clones, 65% to 90% detected once. Sequenced here: CD4+ or CD8+ T cells sorted from blood, sampled in a trial of the OX40 agonist ivuxolimab. The receptors were sampled from an adult with an advanced solid tumor such as melanoma, head and neck, liver or kidney cancer. Each CDR3 is given with its conserved first and last residue. Fields, in order: clone size, D gene, J gene, V gene, CDR3 DNA, CDR3 protein. The D gene is left open where the match is weak. Rows may omit the clone size; those that give it use once, few, many or a size class.

NA NA TRBJ2-1 TRBV28 TGTGCCAGCCGACCCGCGTTAGCGGCCACAAGGGGTGAGCAGTTCTTC CASRPALAATRGEQFF
NA NA TRBJ1-5 TRBV28 TGTGCCAGCAGTCCTTTGGGGCAGCCCCAGCATTTT CASSPLGQPQHF
NA NA TRBJ1-5 TRBV6-6 TGTGCCAGCAGTTACTCGGGGGCTAGCAATCAGCCCCAGCATTTT CASSYSGASNQPQHF
NA NA TRBJ1-4 TRBV27 TGTGCCAGCAGTCCTCCGGGACAAGGTCAAAATGAAAAACTGTTTTTT CASSPPGQGQNEKLFF
NA TRBD1 TRBJ2-5 TRBV11-2 TGTGCCAGCAGCGAACAGGGGGAAGAGACCCAGTACTTC CASSEQGEETQYF
NA TRBD2 TRBJ2-2 TRBV5-1 TGCGCCAGCAGCTTGTCAGCGGGAGCGTCCACCGGGGAGCTGTTTTTT CASSLSAGASTGELFF
once NA TRBJ2-7 TRBV6-1 TGTGCCAGCAGTGAGGTGACAACCTACGAGCAGTACTTC CASSEVTTYEQYF
NA TRBD2 TRBJ2-2 TRBV2 TGTGCCAGCAGTCCCCGTCTAGCGGGAGCGGAGACCGGGGAGCTGTTTTTT CASSPRLAGAETGELFF
NA NA TRBJ1-6 TRBV5-4 TGTGCCAGCAGGGGAGGGGGGAATTCACCCCTCCACTTT CASRGGGNSPLHF
NA NA TRBJ2-3 TRBV19 TGTGCCAGTAGTACTAGGACAGATAGCACAGATACGCAGTATTTT CASSTRTDSTDTQYF
NA NA TRBJ2-5 TRBV5-6 TGTGCCAGCAGCTCCCAGGGGGGGACTACTGAGACCCAGTACTTC CASSSQGGTTETQYF
few NA TRBJ1-1 TRBV29-1 TGCAGCGTTGAGTTAATAGGGGCTTTCTTT CSVELIGAFF
NA NA TRBJ2-3 TRBV6-1 TGTGCCAGCAGTGTTGGGGAAGGGATCCCCGATACGCAGTATTTT CASSVGEGIPDTQYF
NA TRBD1 TRBJ2-1 TRBV18 TGTGCCAGCTCAGCGGACAGGGGATTTAACAATGAGCAGTTCTTC CASSADRGFNNEQFF
NA NA TRBJ1-5 TRBV7-2 TGTGCCAGCACCGAAGGATATAGCAATCAGCCCCAGCATTTT CASTEGYSNQPQHF
NA NA TRBJ1-4 TRBV28 TGTGCCAGCAGGGGTAATGAAAAACTGTTTTTT CASRGNEKLFF
once NA TRBJ1-1 TRBV28 TGTGCCAGCCAGGGGTTTGCAAGGGGGACTGAAGCTTTCTTT CASQGFARGTEAFF
NA NA TRBJ2-7 TRBV5-1 TGCGCCAGCAGCTTGGGCGGGATAGGCTCCTACGAGCAGTACTTC CASSLGGIGSYEQYF
NA NA TRBJ1-2 TRBV14 TGTGCCAGCAGCTGGTACAGGGATCACGGCTACACCTTC CASSWYRDHGYTF
NA NA TRBJ2-2 TRBV5-1 TGCGCCAGCAGCTTGAACCCGAACACCGGGGAGCTGTTTTTT CASSLNPNTGELFF
few NA TRBJ1-4 TRBV18 TGTGCCAGCTCACACGACAGTGAAAAACTGTTTTTT CASSHDSEKLFF
NA TRBD1 TRBJ2-7 TRBV4-3 TGCGCCAGCAGCCCAGTGGGACAGGGAAGTTACGAGCAGTACTTC CASSPVGQGSYEQYF
NA NA TRBJ2-4 TRBV7-2 TGTGCCAGCAGCTTCCAGGGAACCAAAAACATTCAGTACTTC CASSFQGTKNIQYF
NA NA TRBJ2-4 TRBV7-9 TGTGCCAGCAGCTTGGACTTTGGGGTGGCCAAAAACATTCAGTACTTC CASSLDFGVAKNIQYF
once NA TRBJ1-5 TRBV19 TGTGCCAGTAGCCCTACCGATCAGCCCCAGCATTTT CASSPTDQPQHF
NA NA TRBJ2-3 TRBV28 TGTGCCAGCAACTCAGACACAGATACGCAGTATTTT CASNSDTDTQYF
NA NA TRBJ2-2 TRBV5-1 TGCGCCAGCGGCGGAGGCAGGGACATACCATTGAACACCGGGGAGCTGTTTTTT CASGGGRDIPLNTGELFF
once TRBD1 TRBJ2-3 TRBV7-8 TGTGCCAGCAGCCGAGACAGGGTCACAGATACGCAGTATTTT CASSRDRVTDTQYF
NA TRBD1 TRBJ1-1 TRBV7-2 TGTGCCAGCAGCCCCAGGGGGGAGGCAGGGGCCCTCATGAACACTGAAGCTTTCTTT CASSPRGEAGALMNTEAFF
NA NA TRBJ2-2 TRBV29-1 TGCAGCGTCGCCCAGGACAGCCTTAGCGGGGAGCTGTTTTTT CSVAQDSLSGELFF
NA TRBD1 TRBJ2-3 TRBV7-6 TGTGCCAGCAGCCCCCAGGGGGCTCGCACAGATACGCAGTATTTT CASSPQGARTDTQYF
NA NA TRBJ2-7 TRBV5-1 TGCGCCAGCAGCTTTGCCATTAGCTCCTACGAGCAGTACTTC CASSFAISSYEQYF
few NA TRBJ1-5 TRBV15 TGTGCCACCAGCAGAGAGCGGAGCATTCAGCCCCAGCATTTT CATSRERSIQPQHF
NA NA TRBJ2-7 TRBV6-1 TGTGCCAGCAGTGCCCAGGGTGGAGGCTACGAGCAGTACTTC CASSAQGGGYEQYF
NA NA TRBJ2-7 TRBV11-2 TGTGCCAGCAGCCCCGACAGTGTGAATCCATACGAGCAGTACTTC CASSPDSVNPYEQYF
NA NA TRBJ1-5 TRBV7-2 TGTGCCAGCAGCTTGGTTTCAGGTAGTCAGCCCCAGCATTTT CASSLVSGSQPQHF
once TRBD1 TRBJ2-7 TRBV19 TGTGCCAGTAGTGCTTGGACAGGGGGGGACCCCACTTTTGGCGAGCAGTACTTC CASSAWTGGDPTFGEQYF
NA NA TRBJ2-2 TRBV25-1 TGTGCCAGCAGTGATTCTCGACTAGTCGCCGGGGAGCTGTTTTTT CASSDSRLVAGELFF
few NA TRBJ2-3 TRBV11-2 TGTGCCAGCAGAATCACAGATACGCAGTATTTT CASRITDTQYF
NA TRBD2 TRBJ2-5 TRBV27 TGTGCCAGCAGGACTAGCGGGAGTGGGGAGACCCAGTACTTC CASRTSGSGETQYF
NA NA TRBJ1-3 TRBV30 TGTGCCTGGAGTGTTGGGGGCAGGGACACCATATATTTT CAWSVGGRDTIYF
NA NA TRBJ2-5 TRBV29-1 TGCAGCGTTTCGCAGGCAGGGGTGGGGGAGACCCAGTACTTC CSVSQAGVGETQYF
NA NA TRBJ1-3 TRBV9 TGTGCCAGCAGCGTAGGTGGGGGGGCCTTCTCTGGAAACACCATATATTTT CASSVGGGAFSGNTIYF